The present TCR beta chain was sequenced within a study of blood T cell repertoires in COVID-19. Study-wide background: Collection of acute and convalescent COVID-19 samples took place in the United States, Italy and Spain. PBMCs, B-cell-depleted T cells, or T cells were the source of the cDNA or gDNA that made up the material.

In the original processing: It was from reference gene primer amplification that nucleated cell counts were estimated. The data were produced by immunoSEQ multiplex PCR, yet TCRdb's version contains in-frame clones alone and is incomplete. V and J calls and clone size follow that table, whereas D and trimming were derived from the DNA. Found here are over 120,000 clones, approximately 85% of them singletons; the top ten hold around 2.5%. This clone was seen once. Germline V gene lookup returns CDR1 KGHDR and CDR2 SFDVKD. V was trimmed by 7 bases and J by 8 bases, leaving 17 bases between them. This CDR3 region has 15 residues.

V and J are TRBV24-1 and TRBJ1-6; possibly TRBD1 for D (6 bases). This TCR derives from a human donor with acute or convalescent COVID-19. The donor label of this sample is uncertain. The source material was peripheral blood. The chain's CDR3 is CATSNRVGVDSPLHF. CDR3 nucleotides: TGTGCCACCAGCAACAGGGTGGGGGTGGATTCACCCCTCCACTTT.